This T cell receptor beta chain comes out of a study of cytomegalovirus exposure and HLA in healthy donors. The PCR had 60 Vbeta and 13 Jbeta primers. The table came from immunoSEQ multiplex PCR; TCRdb's copy has only in-frame clones and leaves some out. The repertoire consists of some 110,000 clones, with more than 65% occurring once and the leading ten covering under 6.5%. CDR3 length equals 15 residues. V lost 3 bases and J lost 1; bases outside the gene matches: 6. CDR1 is GTSNPN, CDR2 SVGIG, per germline (reference sequence). This TCR came from a woman in her fifties or sixties in good health and CMV-seropositive. The chain uses TRBV30 and TRBJ2-5; 9 bases line up with TRBD2. The sequenced material came from PBMCs. The CDR3 spells CAWRIAGALQETQYF. DNA of the CDR3: TGTGCCTGGAGAATAGCGGGGGCCCTCCAAGAGACCCAGTACTTC.